This T cell receptor (beta chain) emerged from a study of blood T cell repertoires in COVID-19. As for the study in general: Samples of COVID-19 (acute and convalescent) were obtained from the United States, Italy and Spain.

TCRdb's table, derived via immunoSEQ multiplex PCR, lists solely in-frame clones and lacks some. The top ten clones hold 3% to 3.5% of a sample with some 200,000 clones, approximately 83% of them seen once. Germline V gene data show CDR1 as MDHEN and CDR2 as SYDVKM. The CDR3 sequence is 17 residues long. The V and J ends lost 7 bases and 3 bases, in that order; junction bases with no gene match: 12. The TCR comes from a woman younger than 45 who had recovered from COVID-19. The source material was peripheral blood. V is TRBV28 and J is TRBJ1-5, with 10 bases aligning to TRBD1. For the CDR3, the DNA is TGTGCCAGCACCCTATCGATGGGGACAGGGGACAATCAGCCCCAGCATTTT. Amino acid sequence: CASTLSMGTGDNQPQHF.